A selection of T cell receptor beta chains follows, all from one sample in a study of T cell changes during pregnancy in multiple sclerosis. Clones were read by immunoSEQ multiplex PCR, and TCRdb kept only the in-frame ones, dropping some. This repertoire shows about 64,000 clones, about 90% found once; its top ten account for 5.5% to 7%. The sample in question was peripheral blood, obtained in the third trimester of pregnancy. The receptors stem from a female donor in good health, enrolled as a control in a pregnancy study. The CDR3 runs from the conserved cysteine through the conserved F or W. A D gene is named only where the DNA matches it firmly. For some rows the clone size is stated as once, few or many, or as a class when expanded; others skip it.

J gene: TRBJ2-7; V gene: TRBV5-8; clone size: -; D gene: TRBD2; CDR3 protein: CASRLSGSYEQYF; CDR3 DNA: TGTGCCAGCAGATTGAGCGGGAGCTACGAGCAGTACTTC
J gene: TRBJ1-2; V gene: TRBV5-1; clone size: -; D gene: TRBD1; CDR3 protein: CASSLDRANYGYTF; CDR3 DNA: TGCGCCAGCAGTCTGGACAGGGCTAACTATGGCTACACCTTC
J gene: TRBJ1-1; V gene: TRBV2; clone size: few; D gene: -; CDR3 protein: CASFWALEAFF; CDR3 DNA: TGTGCCAGTTTTTGGGCACTTGAAGCTTTCTTT
J gene: TRBJ2-3; V gene: TRBV9; clone size: -; D gene: -; CDR3 protein: CASSVVGGATDTQYF; CDR3 DNA: TGTGCCAGCAGCGTAGTGGGGGGGGCCACGGATACGCAGTATTTT
J gene: TRBJ2-3; V gene: TRBV30; clone size: -; D gene: TRBD2; CDR3 protein: CAWSKDPRAAGGVTDTQYF; CDR3 DNA: TGTGCCTGGAGTAAAGACCCCAGGGCAGCCGGGGGGGTGACAGATACGCAGTATTTT
J gene: TRBJ2-7; V gene: TRBV30; clone size: -; D gene: -; CDR3 protein: CAWKQGRHEQYF; CDR3 DNA: TGTGCCTGGAAACAGGGCCGGCACGAGCAGTACTTC
J gene: TRBJ1-1; V gene: TRBV4-3; clone size: -; D gene: -; CDR3 protein: CASSLAGVPTEAFF; CDR3 DNA: TGCGCCAGCAGCCTCGCGGGGGTCCCAACTGAAGCTTTCTTT
J gene: TRBJ2-7; V gene: TRBV4-2; clone size: -; D gene: TRBD2; CDR3 protein: CASSQIRGAGGADSEQYF; CDR3 DNA: TGTGCCAGCAGCCAAATACGGGGGGCGGGAGGGGCGGATTCCGAGCAGTACTTC
J gene: TRBJ1-2; V gene: TRBV30; clone size: -; D gene: -; CDR3 protein: CAWSVRGGYTF; CDR3 DNA: TGTGCCTGGAGTGTGCGGGGCGGCTACACCTTC
J gene: TRBJ2-7; V gene: TRBV7-2; clone size: -; D gene: TRBD1; CDR3 protein: CASSLALGMGTGEQYF; CDR3 DNA: TGTGCCAGCAGCTTAGCTTTGGGGATGGGGACAGGAGAGCAGTACTTC